This T cell receptor beta chain was identified in a study of CD8+CD57+ T cells in acquired aplastic anemia. Study information: CD4+ and CD8+ cells, once sorted, gave DNA averaging 3.2 ug.

The CDR3 extends over 14 amino acids. CDR1 is MNHEY, CDR2 SVGAGI, per germline. Both TCR beta VDJ combination and CDR3 sequence profiling were carried out. Genomic DNA was the template for this profiling. TCRdb re-analysed the reads in MiXCR, keeping a single row per CDR3 protein. The data contain hundreds of thousands of distinct CDR3 sequences, 45% to 70% of them singletons. Regarding the study as a whole: Patients and healthy controls showed no significant CD8+ Simpson's diversity difference. Found in both controls and patients were some 31 CD8+ CDR3 sequences.

Comment on this clonotype: Its antigen is currently unknown. The junction does not match germline at one end; this may be a read error.

The clonotype was recovered from a human donor with severe aplastic anemia or a healthy control (not recorded which). V usage is TRBV6-5 and J usage is TRBJ2-5; 7 nucleotides match TRBD1. The sequenced sample was sorted CD4+, CD8+, or CD8+CD57+ T cells (not recorded which) from PBMCs. The CDR3 DNA is TGTGCCATCAGTCAGACAGGGCCCAAAGAGACCCAGTACTTC. Protein product: CAISQTGPKETQYF.